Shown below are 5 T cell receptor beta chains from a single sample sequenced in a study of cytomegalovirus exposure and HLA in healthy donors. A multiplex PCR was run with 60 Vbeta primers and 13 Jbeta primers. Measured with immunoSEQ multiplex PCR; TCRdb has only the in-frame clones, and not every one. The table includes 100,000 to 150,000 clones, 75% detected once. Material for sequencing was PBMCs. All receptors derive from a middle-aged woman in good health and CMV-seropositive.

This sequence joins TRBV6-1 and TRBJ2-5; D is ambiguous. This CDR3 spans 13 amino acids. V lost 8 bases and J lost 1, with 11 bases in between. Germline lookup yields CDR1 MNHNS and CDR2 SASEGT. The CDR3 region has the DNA TGTGCCAGCGACCGTCAGGCCCAAGAGACCCAGTACTTC. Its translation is CASDRQAQETQYF.

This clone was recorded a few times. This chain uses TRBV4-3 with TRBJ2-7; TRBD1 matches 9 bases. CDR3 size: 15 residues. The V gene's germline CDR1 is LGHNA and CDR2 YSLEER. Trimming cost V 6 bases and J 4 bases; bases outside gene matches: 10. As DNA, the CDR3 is TGCGCCAGCAGACCCCACACAGGGGGCGGTTACGAGCAGTACTTC. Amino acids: CASRPHTGGGYEQYF.

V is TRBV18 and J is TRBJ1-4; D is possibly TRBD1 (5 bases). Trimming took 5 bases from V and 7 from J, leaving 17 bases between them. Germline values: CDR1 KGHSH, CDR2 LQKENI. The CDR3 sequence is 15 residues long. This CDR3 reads CASSSLGGTSEKLFF. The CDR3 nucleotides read TGTGCCAGCTCAAGCTTGGGGGGAACCAGTGAAAAACTGTTTTTT.

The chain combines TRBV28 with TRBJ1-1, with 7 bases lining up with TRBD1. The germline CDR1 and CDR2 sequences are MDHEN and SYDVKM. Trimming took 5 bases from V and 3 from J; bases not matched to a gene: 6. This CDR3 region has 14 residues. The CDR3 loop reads CASSITGVDTEAFF. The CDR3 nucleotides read TGTGCCAGCAGTATCACAGGGGTTGACACTGAAGCTTTCTTT.

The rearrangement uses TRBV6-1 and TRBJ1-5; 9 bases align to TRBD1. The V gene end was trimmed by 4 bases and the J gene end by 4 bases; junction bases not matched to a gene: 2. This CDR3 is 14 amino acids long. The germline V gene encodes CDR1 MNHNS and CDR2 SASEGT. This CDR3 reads CASSAGQGNQPQHF. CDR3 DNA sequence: TGTGCCAGCAGTGCGGGACAGGGTAATCAGCCCCAGCATTTT.